This T cell receptor (beta chain) is drawn from a study of T-cell reconstitution after alpha-beta-depleted transplantation in children. The V end lost 2 bases, the J end lost 1 base, and 14 bases lay between the germline ends. This CDR3 has 16 amino acids. Looked up from germline, CDR1 is KGHSH and CDR2 is LQKENI. A library of TCRbeta sequences, prepared with unique molecular identifiers, was generated. TCRdb called the PCR reads again in MiXCR, with one record for every CDR3 protein. The sample holds approximately 240,000 distinct CDR3 sequences, about a tenth seen once. The TCR was taken from a child less than two years old with acute myeloid leukemia, due to receive a stem cell transplant. The rearrangement uses TRBV18 and TRBJ1-1; D remains unclear. The specimen was PBMCs, collected before TCRalphabeta/CD19-depleted stem cell transplant. CDR3 residues: CASSPWFGRRNTEAFF. DNA for the CDR3: TGTGCCAGCTCACCATGGTTCGGACGCCGGAACACTGAAGCTTTCTTT.